This TCR beta chain came from a study of T cell repertoires in aging, cancer and after chemotherapy. Multiplex touch-down PCR with TRB-A/B primers amplified rearranged V-D-J TRB sequences. TCRdb redid the calling of the multiplex PCR reads with MiXCR, one entry per CDR3 protein. The table has 10,000 to 13,000 distinct CDR3 sequences, over 30% seen once. V was pared by 6 bases and J by 0 bases, with 13 bases of the junction left unmatched. Germline lookup yields CDR1 MNHGY and CDR2 SAAAGT. The CDR3 is 17 amino acids. Study results and limitations: In healthy donors, age-related TCR diversity loss mainly reflected lost richness.

TCR beta rearrangements were amplified from peripheral blood genomic DNA. Worth noting for this clonotype: Antigen: not known.

This chain links TRBV6-8 with TRBJ1-1; TRBD1 matches 7 bases. The sequence was collected from a human donor in good health. Sequenced input: blood. As DNA, the CDR3 is TGTGCCAGCAGACCAGGACAGGCTAGTAATATGAACACTGAAGCTTTCTTT. It encodes CASRPGQASNMNTEAFF.